This TCR beta chain emerged from a study of control samples from healthy donors and cancer patients. Here immunoSEQ multiplex PCR was the method, and the copy in TCRdb shows in-frame clones only, minus some. The table shows approximately 50,000 clones, with over 85% occurring only once. The CDR3 has 13 residues. V lost 6 bases to trimming and J lost 5 bases, with 11 bases between them. The chain uses TRBV12-3 or TRBV12-4 and TRBJ2-1, with D unclear. The TCR sequence derives from a man in his thirties or forties with colorectal cancer. The sequencing input was PBMCs. In nucleotides, the CDR3 is TGTGCCAGCAGGGAAGACACTCACAATGAGCAGTTCTTC. It is translated as CASREDTHNEQFF.